This TCR beta chain originates from a study of beta chain features in type 1 diabetes. Overall study results and limits: Patients with Type 1 diabetes showed moderately but significantly shorter TCRB CDR3s in all four CD4+ subsets.

V was cut by 1 base and J by 4 bases, with 14 bases left in between. The CDR3 is made up of 15 amino acids. CDR1 SGHRS and CDR2 YFSETQ come from the germline V gene. Reverse transcribing all isolated RNA meant expressed TCRB transcripts were sequenced. Sequencing was performed with immunoSEQ multiplex PCR; in TCRdb, only in-frame clones are kept and a portion is missing. The sample shows around 260,000 clones, 20% to 25% of them seen only once. For this clone: Its antigen is not known.

The rearrangement uses TRBV5-1 and TRBJ1-2; D is possibly TRBD1 (5 bases). Sequenced sample: naive CD4+ T cells from blood. The TCR was taken from a woman aged 25 to 39 with type 1 diabetes. The CDR3 reads CASSLTGVPRYGYTF. CDR3 bases: TGCGCCAGCAGCTTGACAGGTGTCCCTCGCTATGGCTACACCTTC.